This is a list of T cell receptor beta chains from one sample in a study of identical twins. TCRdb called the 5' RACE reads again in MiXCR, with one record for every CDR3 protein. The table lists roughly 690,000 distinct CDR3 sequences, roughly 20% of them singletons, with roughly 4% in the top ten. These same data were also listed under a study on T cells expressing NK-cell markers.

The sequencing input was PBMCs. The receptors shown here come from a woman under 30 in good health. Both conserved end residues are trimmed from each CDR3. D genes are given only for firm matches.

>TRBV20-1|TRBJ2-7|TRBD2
SARAGGRSYEQY
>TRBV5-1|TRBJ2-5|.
ASSLSAGLCY
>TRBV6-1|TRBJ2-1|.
ASSRRQDPNNEQF
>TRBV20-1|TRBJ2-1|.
SASSDNEQF
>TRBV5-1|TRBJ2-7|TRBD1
ASSPPTGTGTDEQY
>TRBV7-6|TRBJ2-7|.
ASSLSSQGSSYEQY
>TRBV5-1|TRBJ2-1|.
ASSLFTPDEQF
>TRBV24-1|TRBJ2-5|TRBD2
ATSDLVAGQETQY
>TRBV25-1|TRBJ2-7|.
ASSSSGRRHYEQY
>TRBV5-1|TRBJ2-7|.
ASSFGRTGVGYEQY
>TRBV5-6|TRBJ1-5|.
ASSKRGGNGNQPQH
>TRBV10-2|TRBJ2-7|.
ASNPQRDSYEQY
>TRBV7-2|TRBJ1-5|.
ASSPRGSGGQPQH
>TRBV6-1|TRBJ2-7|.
ASNPRLGSYEQY
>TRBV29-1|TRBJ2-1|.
SVDGQGTDEQF
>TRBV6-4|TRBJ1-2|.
ASSESGAGGGYT
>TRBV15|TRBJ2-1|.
ATTALGGSYNEQF
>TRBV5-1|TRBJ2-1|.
ASSLVGGPPVSSYNEQF
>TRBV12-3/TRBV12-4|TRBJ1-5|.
ASRKEGPQPQH
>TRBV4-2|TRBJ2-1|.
ASSPWFGQSFYNEQF
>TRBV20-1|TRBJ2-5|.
SVRRAHSRETQY
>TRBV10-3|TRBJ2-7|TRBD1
AISESQGKFGEQY
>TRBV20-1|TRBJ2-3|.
SARGPSSLPDTQY
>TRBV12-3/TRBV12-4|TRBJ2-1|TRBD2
ASTATSASSYNEQF
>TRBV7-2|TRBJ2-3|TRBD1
ASSLGQGADTQY
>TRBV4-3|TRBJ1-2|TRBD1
ASSQGADRAYGYT
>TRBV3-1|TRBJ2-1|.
ASTGPGGLRKEQF
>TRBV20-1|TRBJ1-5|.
SARTGLGNQPQH
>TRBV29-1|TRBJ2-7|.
GVEDQGYEQY
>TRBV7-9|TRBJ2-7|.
ASSLWEAEQY
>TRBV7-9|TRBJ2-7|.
ASSLANMHEQY
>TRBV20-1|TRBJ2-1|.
SARITAKDEQF
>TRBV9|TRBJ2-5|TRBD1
ASSVEAQGTGETQY
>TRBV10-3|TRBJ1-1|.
AISNRVRGTEAF
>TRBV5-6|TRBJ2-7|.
ASSLGPERGLSSYEQY
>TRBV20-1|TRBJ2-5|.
SARVLGETQY
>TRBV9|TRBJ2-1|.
ASSAREIDNEQF
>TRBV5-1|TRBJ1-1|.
ASSLAGRANTEAF
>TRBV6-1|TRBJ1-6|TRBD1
ASKKDRVGLGSYNSPLH
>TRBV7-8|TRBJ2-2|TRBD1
ASSFIQGSTGELF
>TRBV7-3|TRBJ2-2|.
ASSLTSVGAAGELF
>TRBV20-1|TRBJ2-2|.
SARPLGVGELF
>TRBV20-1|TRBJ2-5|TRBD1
SARGLGQGETQY
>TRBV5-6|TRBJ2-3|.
ASSFVRGTDTQY
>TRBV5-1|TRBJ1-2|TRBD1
ASSFGTGGNYGYT
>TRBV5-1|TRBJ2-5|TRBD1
ASSVRDSQETQY
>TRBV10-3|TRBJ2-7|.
AISRDGDEQY
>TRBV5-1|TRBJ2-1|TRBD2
ASSFSRGDEQF
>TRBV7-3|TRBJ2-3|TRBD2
ASSLRAGGQDTQY
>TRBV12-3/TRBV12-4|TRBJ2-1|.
ASSSAASNGEQF
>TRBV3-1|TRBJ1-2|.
ASSQADVYGYT
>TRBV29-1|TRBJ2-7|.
SAGKDPYEQY
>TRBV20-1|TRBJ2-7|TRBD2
SARPLAGLAGEQY
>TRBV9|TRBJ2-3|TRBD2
ASSAGGQTDTQY